A single sample is the source of the 7 T cell receptor beta chains below, sequenced in a study of neoadjuvant anti-PD-1 for oral cavity cancer. The table came from immunoSEQ multiplex PCR; TCRdb's copy has only in-frame clones and leaves some out. Of roughly 12,000 clones in the sample, about 67% are singletons; the top ten hold under 7.5%. The sample in question was tumor tissue, obtained before nivolumab (anti-PD-1) treatment. These receptors all come from a person between 35 and 79 years old with oral cavity squamous cell carcinoma. The donor label of this sample is uncertain.

The chain has TRBV11-2 and TRBJ2-5; 9 bases are a match to TRBD1. The V and J ends lost 5 bases and 4 bases, in that order; junction bases with no gene match: 2. Per germline, CDR1 SGHAT and CDR2 FQNNGV. The CDR3 sequence is 13 residues long. The CDR3 DNA follows: TGTGCCAGCAGCGCGGACAGGGGAGAGACCCAGTACTTC. Its protein product is CASSADRGETQYF.

This clone was seen a handful of times. This rearrangement joins TRBV27 to TRBJ1-5; 8 bases fit TRBD1. V was clipped by 5 bases and J by 4 bases; unmatched bases: 7. The germline V gene has CDR1 MNHEY and CDR2 SMNVEV (reference sequence). The length of the CDR3 is 15 residues. CDR3 DNA: TGTGCCAGCAGTAAAGGACAGGGTGGTAATCAGCCCCAGCATTTT. Translated: CASSKGQGGNQPQHF.

The V gene is TRBV2, the J gene TRBJ1-5, with D tentatively TRBD1 (5 bases). The CDR3 extends over 15 amino acids. Germline values: CDR1 SNHLY, CDR2 FYNNEI. V lost 6 bases and J lost 0, with 12 bases in between. As DNA, the CDR3 is TGTGCCAGCAGCCGGAGACAGAATAGCAATCAGCCCCAGCATTTT. It translates to CASSRRQNSNQPQHF.

This clone has a single count. The V and J genes are TRBV19 and TRBJ2-1, with 7 bases that match TRBD2. Germline V gene data show CDR1 as LNHDA and CDR2 as SQIVND (reference sequence). The CDR3 is 17 amino acids. V trimming: 0 bases; J trimming: 0 bases; junction bases outside the gene matches: 5. The CDR3 region is CASSIDGGGSSYNEQFF. The CDR3 bases are TGTGCCAGTAGTATAGATGGGGGGGGGAGCTCCTACAATGAGCAGTTCTTC.

This chain connects TRBV6-1 to TRBJ2-2; D is uncertain. Trimming shortened V by 2 bases and J by 6 bases, and 13 bases separated the two germline ends. Germline V gene lookup returns CDR1 MNHNS and CDR2 SASEGT. The CDR3 covers 15 residues. CDR3 bases: TGTGCCAGCAGTGAAACAAACCTCGCACCCGGGGAGCTGTTTTTT. Protein: CASSETNLAPGELFF.

This clone was counted once. The rearrangement joins TRBV5-4 to TRBJ1-1; the D gene is possibly TRBD1 (5 bases). V was trimmed by 4 bases and J by 2 bases, leaving 18 bases between them. Germline V gives CDR1 SGHNT, CDR2 YYREEE (reference sequence). This CDR3 contains 16 residues. The CDR3 DNA reads as TGTGCCAGCAGCCACCCCGGGGGGGGGATCAACACTGAAGCTTTCTTT. This sequence encodes CASSHPGGGINTEAFF.

The chain couples TRBV5-1 to TRBJ2-2, with D hard to call. The CDR3 is 14 amino acids. Trimming removed 4 bases at V and 0 bases at J, with 7 bases between. Germline-derived CDR1 and CDR2 are SGHRS and YFSETQ. This CDR3 reads CASSPGPNTGELFF. The CDR3 nucleotides are TGCGCCAGCAGCCCGGGCCCGAACACCGGGGAGCTGTTTTTT.